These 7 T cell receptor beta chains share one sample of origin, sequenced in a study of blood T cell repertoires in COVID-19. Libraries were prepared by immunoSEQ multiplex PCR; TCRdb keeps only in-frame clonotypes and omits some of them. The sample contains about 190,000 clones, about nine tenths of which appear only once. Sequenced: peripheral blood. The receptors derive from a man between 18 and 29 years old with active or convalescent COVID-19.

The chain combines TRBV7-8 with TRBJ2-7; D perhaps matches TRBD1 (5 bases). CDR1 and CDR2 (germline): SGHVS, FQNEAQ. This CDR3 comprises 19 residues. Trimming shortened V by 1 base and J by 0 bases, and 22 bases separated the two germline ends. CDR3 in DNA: TGTGCCAGCAGCTTAGGGGGCCTAGACAGTCCAATCAGCTCCTACGAGCAGTACTTC. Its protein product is CASSLGGLDSPISSYEQYF. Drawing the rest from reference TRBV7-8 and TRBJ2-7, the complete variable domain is GAGVSQSPRYKVAKRGQDVALRCDPISGHVSLFWYQQALGQGPEFLTYFQNEAQLDKSGLPSDRFFAERPEGSVSTLKIQRTQQEDSAVYLCASSLGGLDSPISSYEQYFGPGTRLTVT.

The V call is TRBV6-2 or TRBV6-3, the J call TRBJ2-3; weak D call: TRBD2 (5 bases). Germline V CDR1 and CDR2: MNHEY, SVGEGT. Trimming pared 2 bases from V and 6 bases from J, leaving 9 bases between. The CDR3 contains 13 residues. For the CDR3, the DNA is TGTGCCAGCAGTTACCCCACGGGGGATACGCAGTATTTT. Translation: CASSYPTGDTQYF.

The CDR3 DNA is TGTGCCAGCAGAGGCCAGGCGGGTCAGCCCCAGCATTTT. Its protein product is CASRGQAGQPQHF. The chain links TRBV2 to TRBJ1-5; the D is unclear. V lost 6 bases, J lost 6 bases, and 12 bases lay in between. This CDR3 has 13 residues. Germline V gives CDR1 SNHLY, CDR2 FYNNEI.

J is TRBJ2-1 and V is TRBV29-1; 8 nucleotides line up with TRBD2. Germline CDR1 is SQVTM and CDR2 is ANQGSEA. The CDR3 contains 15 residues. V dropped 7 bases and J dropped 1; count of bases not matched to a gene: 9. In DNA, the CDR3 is TGCAGCGGAACCAGCGGGAGCGGGTCCTACAATGAGCAGTTCTTC. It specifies CSGTSGSGSYNEQFF.

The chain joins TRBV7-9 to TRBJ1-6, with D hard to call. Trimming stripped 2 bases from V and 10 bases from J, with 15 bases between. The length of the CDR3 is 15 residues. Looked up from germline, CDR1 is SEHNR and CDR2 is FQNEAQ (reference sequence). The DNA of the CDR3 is TGTGCCAGCAGCTTATACGGGTCCGATGTGTCACCCCTCCACTTT. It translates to CASSLYGSDVSPLHF.

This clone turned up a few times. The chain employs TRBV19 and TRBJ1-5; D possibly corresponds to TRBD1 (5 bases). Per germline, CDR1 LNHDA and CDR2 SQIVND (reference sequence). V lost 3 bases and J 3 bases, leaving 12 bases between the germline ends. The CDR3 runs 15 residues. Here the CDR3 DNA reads TGTGCCAGTAGTATTTTTCAGGGAATCAATCAGCCCCAGCATTTT. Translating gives CASSIFQGINQPQHF.

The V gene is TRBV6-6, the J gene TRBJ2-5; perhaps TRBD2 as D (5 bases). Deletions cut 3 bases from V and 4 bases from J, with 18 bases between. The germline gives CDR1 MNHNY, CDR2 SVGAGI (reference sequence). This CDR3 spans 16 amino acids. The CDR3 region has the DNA TGTGCCAGCAGTTATGGATCAAGCGGACCTCGAGAGACCCAGTACTTC. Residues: CASSYGSSGPRETQYF.